Each of the 5 T cell receptor beta chains below was sequenced from the same sample in a study of naive and memory T cell subsets. The SP2 primer and nested alpha and beta constant region primers amplified ligated cDNA in four rounds. A single record per CDR3 protein comes from TCRdb applying MiXCR to the 5' RACE reads. The table shows roughly 56,000 distinct CDR3 sequences, with approximately 7.2% occurring only once. A UMI-containing oligonucleotide was joined by 3' ligation to the TCR cDNA template. These receptor sequences come from a male donor in good health.

This clonotype has at least ten counts. V is TRBV14 and J is TRBJ2-7; D is perhaps TRBD1 (5 bases). V shed 4 bases and J shed 7 bases, with 17 bases lying between them. Germline V gene lookup returns CDR1 SGHDN and CDR2 FVKESK. The CDR3 extends over 14 amino acids. CDR3 coding DNA: TGTGCCAGCAGCCCCTACAGGTTCGGAGCGGAGCAGTACTTC. Its translation is CASSPYRFGAEQYF.

V gene TRBV6-5 combines with J gene TRBJ2-2, with D possibly called TRBD1 or TRBD2 (5 bases each). The V gene's germline CDR1 is MNHEY and CDR2 SVGAGI. The CDR3 has 14 amino acids. V was pared by 6 bases and J by 2 bases, with 10 bases between. CDR3 DNA: TGTGCCAGCAGGCCCGGGACCAACACCGGGGAGCTGTTTTTT. The encoded protein is CASRPGTNTGELFF.

This clonotype was observed at least ten times. V usage is TRBV12-3 or TRBV12-4 and J usage is TRBJ2-2; D gene uncertain. CDR3 size: 13 residues. Trimming shortened V by 5 bases and J by 4 bases, and 8 bases separated the two germline ends. The CDR3 reads CASSVRATGELFF. DNA of the CDR3: TGTGCCAGCAGTGTTAGGGCCACCGGGGAGCTGTTTTTT.

This clonotype appeared once. This chain joins TRBV2 and TRBJ2-1; D unclear. Germline CDR1 reads SNHLY; CDR2 reads FYNNEI. The CDR3 loop spans 13 amino acids. The V end lost 2 bases, the J end lost 4 bases, and 6 bases lay between the germline ends. CDR3 sequence reads: CASSETVYNEQFF. In DNA form, the CDR3 reads TGTGCCAGCAGTGAAACCGTTTACAATGAGCAGTTCTTC.

The rearrangement joins TRBV20-1 to TRBJ2-3; weak D call: TRBD2 (5 bases). Trimming left V 5 bases short and J 3 bases short, with 18 bases between. Germline CDR1 reads DFQATT; CDR2 reads SNEGSKA (reference sequence). The CDR3 totals 15 residues. In DNA form, the CDR3 reads TGCAGTGCTCCTCGCCCGGAGGAGGCGACAGATACGCAGTATTTT. This gives the protein CSAPRPEEATDTQYF.